This paragraph covers one T cell receptor (beta chain) sequence. This entry belongs to a study of T cell responses to AZD1222 COVID-19 vaccine. Deletions cut 1 base from V and 7 bases from J, with 19 bases between. Germline V gene data show CDR1 as MDHEN and CDR2 as SYDVKM. The CDR3 length is 16 residues. The table came from immunoSEQ multiplex PCR; TCRdb's copy has only in-frame clones and leaves some out. Among about 110,000 clones listed, about 87% were seen once. This material consisted of peripheral blood, taken on day 0 of AZD1222 vaccination. This sequence originates from an adult in good health. This rearrangement joins TRBV28 to TRBJ1-1, with a weak D call TRBD1 (6 bases). The CDR3 DNA reads as TGTGCCAGCAGTTTATCAAGGGGGAGCGGGTTAATTGAAGCTTTCTTT. It codes for CASSLSRGSGLIEAFF.